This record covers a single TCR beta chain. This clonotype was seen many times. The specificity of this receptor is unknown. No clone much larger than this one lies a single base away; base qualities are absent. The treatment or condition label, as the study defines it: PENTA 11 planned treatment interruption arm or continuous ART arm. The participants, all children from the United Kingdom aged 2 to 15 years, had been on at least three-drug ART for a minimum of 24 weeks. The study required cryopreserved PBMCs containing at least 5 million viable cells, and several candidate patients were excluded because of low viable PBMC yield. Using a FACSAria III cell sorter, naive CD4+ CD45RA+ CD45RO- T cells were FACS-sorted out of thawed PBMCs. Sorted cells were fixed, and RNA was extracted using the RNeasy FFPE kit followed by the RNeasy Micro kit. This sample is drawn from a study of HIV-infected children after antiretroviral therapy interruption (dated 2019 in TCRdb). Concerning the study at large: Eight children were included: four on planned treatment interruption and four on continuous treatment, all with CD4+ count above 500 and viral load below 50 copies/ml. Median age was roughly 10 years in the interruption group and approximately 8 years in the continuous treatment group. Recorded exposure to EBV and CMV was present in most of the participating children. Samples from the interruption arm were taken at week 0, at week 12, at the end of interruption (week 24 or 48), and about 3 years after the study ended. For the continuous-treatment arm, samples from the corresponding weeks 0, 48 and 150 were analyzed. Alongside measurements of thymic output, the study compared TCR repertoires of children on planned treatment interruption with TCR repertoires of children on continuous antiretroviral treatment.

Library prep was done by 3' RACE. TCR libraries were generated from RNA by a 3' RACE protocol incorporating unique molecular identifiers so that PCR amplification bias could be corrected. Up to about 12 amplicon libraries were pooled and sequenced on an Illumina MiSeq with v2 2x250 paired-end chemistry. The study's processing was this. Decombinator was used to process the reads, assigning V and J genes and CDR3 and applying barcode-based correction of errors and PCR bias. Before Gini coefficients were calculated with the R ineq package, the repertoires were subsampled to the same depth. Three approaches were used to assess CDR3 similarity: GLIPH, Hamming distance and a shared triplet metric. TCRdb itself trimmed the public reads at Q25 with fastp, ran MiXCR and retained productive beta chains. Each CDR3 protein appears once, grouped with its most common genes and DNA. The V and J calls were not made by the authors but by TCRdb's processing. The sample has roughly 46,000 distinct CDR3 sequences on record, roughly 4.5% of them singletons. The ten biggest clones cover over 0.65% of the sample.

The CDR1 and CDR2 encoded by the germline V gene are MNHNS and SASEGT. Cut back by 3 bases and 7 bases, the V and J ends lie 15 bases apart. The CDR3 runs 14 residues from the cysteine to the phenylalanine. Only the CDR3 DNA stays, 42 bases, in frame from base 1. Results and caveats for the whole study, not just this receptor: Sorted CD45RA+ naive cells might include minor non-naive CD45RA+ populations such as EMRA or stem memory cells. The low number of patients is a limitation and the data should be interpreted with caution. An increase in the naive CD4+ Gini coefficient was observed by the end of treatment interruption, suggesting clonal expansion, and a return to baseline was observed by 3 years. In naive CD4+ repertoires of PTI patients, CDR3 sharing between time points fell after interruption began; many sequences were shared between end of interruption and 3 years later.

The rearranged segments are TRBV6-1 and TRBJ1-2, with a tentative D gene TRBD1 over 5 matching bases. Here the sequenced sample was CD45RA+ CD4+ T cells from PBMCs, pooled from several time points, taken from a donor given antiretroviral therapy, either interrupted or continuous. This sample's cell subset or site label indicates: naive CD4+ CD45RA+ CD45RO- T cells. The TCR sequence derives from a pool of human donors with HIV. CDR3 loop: CASSDLTEATGYTF. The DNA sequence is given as TGTGCCAGCAGTGACCTGACAGAGGCGACTGGCTACACCTTC.